This T cell receptor beta chain came from a study of cytomegalovirus exposure and HLA in healthy donors. Study-level information: Early released data had about 80 million unique TCRs, all coming from HLA-typed donors. Study-wide findings and caveats: Later analysis showed TCR association rates varying by HLA locus, highest for DRB1 and lowest for HLA-C. Later work showed greater clonal expansion in HLA-associated TCR beta chains than in equally common others.

As to this clone: The antigen is unknown.

With 60 Vbeta and 13 Jbeta primers, the PCR was carried out. Sequencing was performed with immunoSEQ multiplex PCR; in TCRdb, only in-frame clones are kept and a portion is missing. The sample carries under 140,000 clones, approximately 84% recorded once. Trimming took 6 bases from V and 8 from J, leaving 13 bases between them. The CDR3 runs 12 residues. The V gene's germline CDR1 is MNHEY and CDR2 SMNVEV (reference sequence). The TCR originated in a man between 35 and 55 years old in good health and CMV-seronegative. Sample: PBMCs. This rearrangement joins TRBV27 to TRBJ1-2, with D uncertain. The CDR3 sequence is CASRTGVGGYTF. Written as DNA, the CDR3 is TGTGCCAGCAGAACCGGGGTAGGCGGCTACACCTTC.